Shown below are 23 T cell receptor beta chains from a single sample sequenced in a study of OX40 agonist ivuxolimab in advanced cancers. Produced via immunoSEQ multiplex PCR; TCRdb's table is partial and in-frame only. The table records 110,000 or so clones, around 90% of them present only once. The material was CD4+ or CD8+ T cells sorted from blood, obtained in a trial of the OX40 agonist ivuxolimab. Receptors were obtained from an adult with an advanced solid tumor such as melanoma, head and neck, liver or kidney cancer.

The chain is built from TRBV25-1 and TRBJ1-2; 8 bases align to TRBD1. V gave up 0 bases and J gave up 8 bases; unmatched junction bases: 11. The germline CDR1 and CDR2 sequences are MGHDK and SYGVNS. The CDR3 spans 16 residues. This CDR3 reads CASSEYGAGGKGGYTF. Here the CDR3 DNA reads TGTGCCAGCAGTGAATATGGTGCAGGGGGCAAGGGAGGCTACACCTTC.

This clone was seen repeatedly, ten times or more. This chain links TRBV19 with TRBJ1-5; 9 nucleotides agree with TRBD1. The CDR3 consists of 14 residues. V trimming: 5 bases; J trimming: 7 bases; junction bases outside the gene matches: 6. Germline-derived CDR1 and CDR2 are LNHDA and SQIVND (reference sequence). The CDR3 here is CASSSQGTGQPQHF. The CDR3 DNA reads as TGTGCCAGTAGTTCCCAGGGGACAGGGCAGCCCCAGCATTTT.

This sequence joins TRBV5-1 and TRBJ1-1, with unresolved D. The CDR3 consists of 15 residues. The ends were cut back, 4 bases at V and 1 base at J, with 14 bases in the middle. The V gene's germline CDR1 is SGHRS and CDR2 YFSETQ. The CDR3, as DNA: TGCGCCAGCAGCCCCTTTGTTGGAGGGAACACTGAAGCTTTCTTT. Translating gives CASSPFVGGNTEAFF.

The DNA for the CDR3 is TGCGCCAGCAGCTTGGAACAGTCGAAGACCTACGAGCAGTACTTC. Amino acid sequence: CASSLEQSKTYEQYF. The chain carries TRBV5-1 and TRBJ2-7; no firm D call. Trimming cost V 0 bases and J 2 bases, with 12 bases left between them. Germline V CDR1 and CDR2: SGHRS, YFSETQ. This CDR3 region has 15 residues.

The chain couples TRBV5-1 to TRBJ1-6, with 7 bases matching TRBD1. CDR1 SGHRS and CDR2 YFSETQ come from the germline V gene. The CDR3 totals 14 residues. The V segment lost 4 bases and the J segment 6 bases; nucleotides outside the gene matches: 4. The CDR3 bases are TGCGCCAGCAGCCCAGGGACAGCTAATTCACCCCTCCACTTT. This codes for CASSPGTANSPLHF.

This clone was found once. The chain is built from TRBV19 and TRBJ1-6; 9 nucleotides align to TRBD1. Trimming took 8 bases from V and 7 from J; bases not matched to a gene: 0. CDR1 LNHDA and CDR2 SQIVND come from the germline V gene (reference sequence). The CDR3 covers 12 residues. CDR3 in DNA: TGTGCCAGTGGACAGGGGAATTCACCCCTCCACTTT. Translating it yields CASGQGNSPLHF.

This rearrangement joins TRBV15 to TRBJ2-3; D unclear. Germline values: CDR1 LNHNV, CDR2 YYDKDF (reference sequence). CDR3 length: 15 amino acids. Trimming cost V 0 bases and J 0 bases, with 7 bases left between them. CDR3 bases: TGTGCCACCAGCAGAGATGTCCGTAGCACAGATACGCAGTATTTT. Its translation is CATSRDVRSTDTQYF. The full variable domain, in which reference TRBV15 and TRBJ2-3 provide the parts outside the CDR3, is DAMVIQNPRYQVTQFGKPVTLSCSQTLNHNVMYWYQQKSSQAPKLLFHYYDKDFNNEADTPDNFQSRRPNTSFCFLDIRSPGLGDTAMYLCATSRDVRSTDTQYFGPGTRLTVL.

The CDR3 loop reads CASSMFQGAITEAFF. The DNA of the CDR3 is TGTGCCAGTAGTATGTTTCAGGGGGCGATCACTGAAGCTTTCTTT. J is TRBJ1-1 and V is TRBV19; 8 positions agree with TRBD1. The CDR3 sequence is 15 residues long. J was trimmed by 4 bases and V by 3 bases; bases with no gene match: 7. Germline loops: CDR1 LNHDA, CDR2 SQIVND (reference sequence).

This clone was seen a handful of times. The rearrangement links TRBV30 to TRBJ1-5; D gene ambiguous. The CDR3 is made up of 14 amino acids. V gave up 0 bases and J gave up 4 bases, with 10 bases separating them. Germline lookup yields CDR1 GTSNPN and CDR2 SVGIG (reference sequence). The CDR3 nucleotides read TGTGCCTGGAGTGTAGACAACGGTAATCAGCCCCAGCATTTT. Its translation: CAWSVDNGNQPQHF.

This chain connects TRBV12-5 to TRBJ2-5; TRBD2 matches 7 bases. V was clipped by 1 base and J by 4 bases; unmatched bases: 6. The CDR3 has 15 amino acids. CDR1 and CDR2 from the germline V gene are LGHNT and FRNRAP. The CDR3 DNA reads TGTGCTAGTGGTTTGGATGGGACTAACCTAGAGACCCAGTACTTC. Translating it yields CASGLDGTNLETQYF.

This chain uses TRBV5-1 with TRBJ2-7; 7 bases fit TRBD2. The J segment lost 5 bases and the V segment lost 0 bases, leaving 29 bases of the junction unmatched. The CDR3 contains 22 residues. Germline V gives CDR1 SGHRS, CDR2 YFSETQ. CDR3 sequence reads: CASSLGLRSALLADSVYHEQYF. Here the CDR3 DNA reads TGCGCCAGCAGCTTGGGATTAAGGTCAGCCCTTCTAGCGGATAGCGTCTACCACGAGCAGTACTTC.

In nucleotides, the CDR3 is TGTGCCAGCAGTTACTCGGAATACAATGAGCAGTTCTTC. Its protein is CASSYSEYNEQFF. The rearrangement uses TRBV6-6 and TRBJ2-1; D gene uncertain. Germline V gene lookup returns CDR1 MNHNY and CDR2 SVGAGI (reference sequence). The CDR3 has 13 amino acids. The ends were cut back, 0 bases at V and 4 bases at J, with 4 bases in the middle.

This clone was seen only a few times. This chain uses TRBV2 with TRBJ1-5; D may be TRBD1 (5 bases). From germline, CDR1 is SNHLY and CDR2 FYNNEI. The CDR3 runs to 15 residues. Trimming cost V 6 bases and J 0 bases, with 12 bases left between them. Here the CDR3 reads CASRGDLYSNQPQHF. The CDR3 bases are TGTGCCAGCAGGGGGGACTTGTATAGCAATCAGCCCCAGCATTTT. Drawing the rest from reference TRBV2 and TRBJ1-5, the complete variable domain is EPEVTQTPSHQVTQMGQEVILRCVPISNHLYFYWYRQILGQKVEFLVSFYNNEISEKSEIFDDQFSVERPDGSNFTLKIRSTKLEDSAMYFCASRGDLYSNQPQHFGDGTRLSIL.

This chain joins TRBV5-6 and TRBJ2-3; D is unclear. There are 16 residues in the CDR3. Germline assignment: CDR1 SGHDT and CDR2 YYEEEE. The V and J ends lost 0 bases and 1 base respectively, with 12 bases between them. The CDR3 coding sequence is TGTGCCAGCAGCTTGGACCCGGGCACGCGCACAGATACGCAGTATTTT. Amino acid sequence: CASSLDPGTRTDTQYF.

V gene TRBV11-2 combines with J gene TRBJ2-7, with 7 bases aligning to TRBD2. Germline assignment: CDR1 SGHAT and CDR2 FQNNGV. J gave up 3 bases and V 5 bases, and 10 bases lay outside the gene matches. The CDR3 length is 15 residues. The CDR3 bases are TGTGCCAGCAGCACCTCTAGCGGTGTCTTCTACGAGCAGTACTTC. Its protein product is CASSTSSGVFYEQYF.

V gene TRBV7-9 combines with J gene TRBJ2-5, with 15 positions matching TRBD2. The germline V gene has CDR1 SEHNR and CDR2 FQNEAQ (reference sequence). V shed 5 bases and J 5 bases; nucleotides not matched to a gene: 6. This CDR3 region has 16 residues. The CDR3 nucleotides read TGTGCCAGCAGCCCGAGGACTAGCGGGAGGGAGGAGACCCAGTACTTC. This gives the protein CASSPRTSGREETQYF.

The rearrangement uses TRBV19 and TRBJ1-4, with a possible D match to TRBD1 (6 bases). In germline, CDR1 is LNHDA, CDR2 SQIVND (reference sequence). The CDR3 is made up of 14 amino acids. The V end was cut by 5 bases, the J end by 5 bases, with 12 bases between. The CDR3 sequence: CASSLGDINEKLFF. The CDR3 nucleotides read TGTGCCAGTAGTCTCGGGGACATAAATGAAAAACTGTTTTTT.

This rearrangement joins TRBV27 to TRBJ2-3; 7 positions agree with TRBD1. Germline trimming cut 2 bases from V and 7 bases from J; bases unmatched to any gene: 9. Germline CDR1 MNHEY, CDR2 SMNVEV (reference sequence). The CDR3 extends over 15 amino acids. CDR3 sequence (DNA): TGTGCCAGCAGTTTACCGACGACAGGGCGATATACGCAGTATTTT. Its translation is CASSLPTTGRYTQYF.

The chain joins TRBV19 to TRBJ2-3, with 8 nucleotides matching TRBD2. Looked up from germline, CDR1 is LNHDA and CDR2 is SQIVND (reference sequence). CDR3 length: 15 amino acids. V lost 5 bases and J lost 0; bases outside the gene matches: 4. The CDR3 here is CASSLIAGSTDTQYF. For the CDR3, the DNA is TGTGCCAGTAGTCTTATAGCGGGAAGCACAGATACGCAGTATTTT. Filled out from reference TRBV19 and TRBJ2-3, the complete variable domain reads DGGITQSPKYLFRKEGQNVTLSCEQNLNHDAMYWYRQDPGQGLRLIYYSQIVNDFQKGDIAEGYSVSREKKESFPLTVTSAQKNPTAFYLCASSLIAGSTDTQYFGPGTRLTVL.

This rearrangement joins TRBV5-1 to TRBJ2-5; 9 bases are shared with TRBD1. The length of the CDR3 is 17 residues. The V gene end was trimmed by 2 bases and the J gene end by 5 bases; junction bases not matched to a gene: 13. Germline CDR1 SGHRS, CDR2 YFSETQ. CDR3: CASSFSGTGSLGETQYF. In DNA, the CDR3 is TGCGCCAGCAGCTTCTCCGGGACAGGGAGTTTGGGGGAGACCCAGTACTTC. Variable domain in full (rest from reference TRBV5-1 and TRBJ2-5): KAGVTQTPRYLIKTRGQQVTLSCSPISGHRSVSWYQQTPGQGLQFLFEYFSETQRNKGNFPGRFSGRQFSNSRSEMNVSTLELGDSALYLCASSFSGTGSLGETQYFGPGTRLLVL.

V usage is TRBV11-2 and J usage is TRBJ2-7; the D is unclear. This CDR3 has 12 amino acids. Germline CDR1 is SGHAT and CDR2 is FQNNGV. Trimming cost V 3 bases and J 4 bases, with 7 bases left between them. DNA of the CDR3: TGTGCCAGCAGCTTTATCGGATACGAGCAGTACTTC. Its translation is CASSFIGYEQYF.

A single count supports this clone. V usage is TRBV28 and J usage is TRBJ2-1; 8 bases fit TRBD1. Germline V gene data show CDR1 as MDHEN and CDR2 as SYDVKM. Trimming cost V 8 bases and J 2 bases; bases outside gene matches: 8. CDR3 length: 15 residues. CDR3 region: CASHRRDRPYNEQFF. CDR3 DNA: TGTGCCAGCCATCGGAGGGACAGGCCCTACAATGAGCAGTTCTTC.

This chain links TRBV19 with TRBJ1-3; D unresolved. The V and J ends lost 0 bases and 0 bases respectively, with 9 bases between them. This CDR3 has 16 residues. Germline lookup yields CDR1 LNHDA and CDR2 SQIVND (reference sequence). CDR3 sequence (DNA): TGTGCCAGTAGTATAGATGGACGTATCTCTGGAAACACCATATATTTT. Translating gives CASSIDGRISGNTIYF.